This TCR beta chain derives from a study of cytomegalovirus exposure and HLA in healthy donors. On this clone: The antigen is unknown.

PCR was performed using 60 Vbeta and 13 Jbeta primers. TCRdb's copy holds only in-frame clones and misses some; the assay was immunoSEQ multiplex PCR. Found here are around 220,000 clones, 70% to 80% of them singletons; the top ten hold about 1.9%. V was trimmed by 2 bases and J by 0 bases, leaving 14 bases between them. This CDR3 has 17 amino acids. CDR1 is WSHSY and CDR2 is SAAADI in the germline V gene. Study-level points and caveats: About 87% or about 30% of the time was how often most TCR beta V segments were productive, according to an earlier analysis.

The rearrangement links TRBV10-2 to TRBJ1-5; TRBD1 is a possible D gene (6 bases). This sequence was found in a young woman in good health and CMV-seronegative. The sequenced material came from PBMCs. In DNA, the CDR3 is TGCGCCAGCAGTGAGGGTTCCGCCAGGGGTAGCAATCAGCCCCAGCATTTT. Amino acid sequence: CASSEGSARGSNQPQHF.